The 10 T cell receptor beta chains reported below all come from one sample, sequenced in a study of Graves' ophthalmopathy and Graves' hyperthyroidism. Amplification of the TCR beta CDR3 regions used RNA transcripts (as template). Scientists carried out first-round RT-PCR using HTBI primers and then a second-round multiplex PCR. A single record per CDR3 protein comes from TCRdb applying MiXCR to the multiplex PCR reads. Seen here are around 1,000,000 distinct CDR3 sequences, about 40% observed once, and the top ten hold over 8.5%. Material: peripheral blood or thyroid tissue (not recorded which). The receptors originated from an adult man with Graves' hyperthyroidism.

This clonotype was seen a few times. The chain combines TRBV14 with TRBJ2-2; D ambiguous. V was shortened by 0 bases and J by 3 bases, with 8 bases between the two germline ends. Germline V gene data show CDR1 as SGHDN and CDR2 as FVKESK. This CDR3 has 15 amino acids. The CDR3 reads CASSQDLRYTGELFF. As DNA, the CDR3 is TGTGCCAGCAGCCAAGATTTGAGGTACACCGGGGAGCTGTTTTTT.

This clonotype was seen more than once but under ten times. The chain uses TRBV7-3 and TRBJ1-4; 7 bases are a match to TRBD1. The J segment lost 4 bases and the V segment lost 4 bases, leaving 3 bases of the junction unmatched. CDR1 is SGHTA and CDR2 is FQGTGA in the germline V gene. This CDR3 comprises 14 residues. CDR3 residues: CASSSGQYNEKLFF. The CDR3, as DNA: TGTGCCAGCAGCTCGGGACAGTATAATGAAAAACTGTTTTTT.

This clonotype was seen a few times. An end of the junction does not agree with germline; a read error may underlie this. The chain recombines TRBV2 with TRBJ2-3; 11 nucleotides match TRBD2. The CDR3 loop spans 16 amino acids. Germline CDR1 and CDR2: SNHLY and FYNNEI. CDR3 nucleotides: TGTGCCAGTAGTGTAGGTCTAGCGGGGGGATCAGATACGCAGTATTTT. This codes for CASSVGLAGGSDTQYF.

For this clonotype: The junction does not match germline at one end; this may be a read error. V usage is TRBV5-6 and J usage is TRBJ1-4; TRBD1 matches at 8 bases. This CDR3 has 16 amino acids. Germline-derived CDR1 and CDR2 are SGHDT and YYEEEE. The CDR3 sequence: CASTSRQDRVDEKLLF. DNA for the CDR3: TGTGCCAGCACGAGTAGACAGGACAGGGTCGACGAAAAACTGCTTTTT.

This clonotype came up many times. The chain combines TRBV19 with TRBJ1-5; 7 bases fit TRBD1. This CDR3 has 13 residues. The germline gives CDR1 LNHDA, CDR2 SQIVND (reference sequence). V was pared by 6 bases and J by 5 bases, with 4 bases of the junction left unmatched. In nucleotides, the CDR3 is TGTGCCAGTAGCGACAGGGAATATCAGCCCCAGCATTTT. It encodes CASSDREYQPQHF.

The table lists this clonotype with a few counts. The J gene is TRBJ2-7, the V gene TRBV7-9; tentatively, D is TRBD1 (6 bases). In germline, CDR1 is SEHNR, CDR2 FQNEAQ (reference sequence). V lost 5 bases and J 0 bases, leaving 14 bases between the germline ends. The CDR3 sequence is 15 residues long. The CDR3, as DNA: TGTGCCAGCAGCCGAATTTCAGGGGTCTCCTACGAGCAGTACTTC. It encodes CASSRISGVSYEQYF. Looking up the rest from reference TRBV7-9 and TRBJ2-7 gives the full variable domain: DTGVSQNPRHKITKRGQNVTFRCDPISEHNRLYWYRQTLGQGPEFLTYFQNEAQLEKSRLLSDRFSAERPKGSFSTLEIQRTEQGDSAMYLCASSRISGVSYEQYFGPGTRLTVT.

This clonotype was seen more than once but under ten times. The chain uses TRBV5-1 and TRBJ2-2; D is unresolved. The CDR3 totals 17 residues. The ends were cut back, 4 bases at V and 3 bases at J, with 19 bases in the middle. Germline V CDR1 and CDR2: SGHRS, YFSETQ. The CDR3 loop reads CASSPPPGRSYTGELFF. DNA of the CDR3: TGCGCCAGCAGCCCCCCCCCCGGGCGGTCCTACACCGGGGAGCTGTTTTTT.

Worth noting for this clonotype: This sequence may be a read error, since a much larger clone differs from it by one base. The conserved phenylalanine or tryptophan normally closing the CDR3 is absent here, so this likely arose from a read error. V and J are TRBV7-2 and TRBJ2-2; 7 bases align to TRBD1. Looked up from germline, CDR1 is SGHTA and CDR2 is FQGNSA. The trim removed 7 bases at V and 0 bases at J, leaving 5 bases unmatched. The CDR3 has 15 residues. CDR3 in amino acids: CASTPGQTNTGELFL. In DNA form, the CDR3 reads TGTGCCAGCACCCCGGGACAGACGAACACCGGGGAGCTGTTTCTT.

This rearrangement joins TRBV18 to TRBJ1-2; 10 nucleotides match TRBD1. The CDR3 covers 15 residues. V lost 3 bases and J lost 8; bases outside the gene matches: 9. From germline, CDR1 is KGHSH and CDR2 LQKENI. CDR3 coding DNA: TGTGCCAGCTCACCCGCCGGGACAGGGGATTCAGGCTACACCTTC. Residues: CASSPAGTGDSGYTF. Supplemented by reference TRBV18 and TRBJ1-2, the full variable domain reads NAGVMQNPRHLVRRRGQEARLRCSPMKGHSHVYWYRQLPEEGLKFMVYLQKENIIDESGMPKERFSAEFPKEGPSILRIQQVVRGDSAAYFCASSPAGTGDSGYTFGSGTRLTVV.

This rearrangement joins TRBV7-9 to TRBJ1-5, with 7 positions matching TRBD1. Germline CDR1 and CDR2: SEHNR and FQNEAQ (reference sequence). This CDR3 is built from 16 residues. With V trimmed by 5 bases and J by 0 bases, 7 bases remained unmatched. CDR3 amino acids: CASSRWDSDSNQPQHF. CDR3 coding DNA: TGTGCCAGCAGCCGATGGGACAGTGATAGCAATCAGCCCCAGCATTTT.